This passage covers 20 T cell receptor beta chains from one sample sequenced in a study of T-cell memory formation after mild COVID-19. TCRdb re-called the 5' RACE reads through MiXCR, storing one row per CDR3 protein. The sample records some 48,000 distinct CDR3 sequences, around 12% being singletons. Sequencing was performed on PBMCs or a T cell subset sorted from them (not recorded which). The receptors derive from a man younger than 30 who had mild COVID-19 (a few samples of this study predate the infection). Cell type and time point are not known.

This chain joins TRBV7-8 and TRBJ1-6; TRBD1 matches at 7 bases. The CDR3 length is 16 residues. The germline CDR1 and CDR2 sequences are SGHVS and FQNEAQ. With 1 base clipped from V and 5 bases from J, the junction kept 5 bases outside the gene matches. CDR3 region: CASSLVGTVDNSPLHF. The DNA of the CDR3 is TGTGCCAGCAGCTTAGTGGGGACAGTAGATAATTCACCCCTCCACTTT. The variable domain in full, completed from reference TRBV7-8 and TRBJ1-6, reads GAGVSQSPRYKVAKRGQDVALRCDPISGHVSLFWYQQALGQGPEFLTYFQNEAQLDKSGLPSDRFFAERPEGSVSTLKIQRTQQEDSAVYLCASSLVGTVDNSPLHFGNGTRLTVT.

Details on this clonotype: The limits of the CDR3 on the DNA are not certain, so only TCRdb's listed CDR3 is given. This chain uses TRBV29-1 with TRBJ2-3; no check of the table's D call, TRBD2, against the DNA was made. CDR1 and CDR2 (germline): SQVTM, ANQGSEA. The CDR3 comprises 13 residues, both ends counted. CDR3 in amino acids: CSVARGSGDTLYF.

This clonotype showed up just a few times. DNA for the CDR3: TGCAGTGCTAGAGTTCCCGGGACTCTCAATGAGCAGTTCTTC. Translation: CSARVPGTLNEQFF. V usage is TRBV20-1 and J usage is TRBJ2-1; tentatively, D is TRBD2 (6 bases). This CDR3 is built from 14 residues. Trimming pared 1 base from V and 6 bases from J, leaving 13 bases between. CDR1 is DFQATT and CDR2 is SNEGSKA in the germline V gene (reference sequence).

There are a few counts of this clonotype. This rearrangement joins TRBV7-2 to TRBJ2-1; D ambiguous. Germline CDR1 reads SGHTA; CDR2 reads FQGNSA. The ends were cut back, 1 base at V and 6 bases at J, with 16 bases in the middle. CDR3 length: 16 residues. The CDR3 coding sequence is TGTGCCAGCAGCTTAGTTGCTAGAGTCTCCATCAATGAGCAGTTCTTC. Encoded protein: CASSLVARVSINEQFF.

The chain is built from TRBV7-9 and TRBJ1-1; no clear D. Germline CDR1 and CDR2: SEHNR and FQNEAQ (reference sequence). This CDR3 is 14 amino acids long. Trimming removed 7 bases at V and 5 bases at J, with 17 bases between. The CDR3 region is CASTPEPGWTEAFF. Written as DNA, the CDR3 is TGTGCCAGCACCCCCGAACCCGGGTGGACTGAAGCTTTCTTT.

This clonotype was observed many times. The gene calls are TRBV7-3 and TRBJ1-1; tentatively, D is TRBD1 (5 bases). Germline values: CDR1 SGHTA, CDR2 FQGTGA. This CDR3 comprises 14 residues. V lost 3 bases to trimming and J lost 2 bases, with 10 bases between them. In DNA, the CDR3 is TGTGCCAGCAGCTTGGGGGTATCCAACACTGAAGCTTTCTTT. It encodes CASSLGVSNTEAFF.

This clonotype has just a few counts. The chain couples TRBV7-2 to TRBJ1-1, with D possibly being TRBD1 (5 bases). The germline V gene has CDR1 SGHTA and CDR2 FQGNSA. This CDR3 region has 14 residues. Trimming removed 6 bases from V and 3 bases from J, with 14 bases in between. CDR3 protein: CASRWGSFDTEAFF. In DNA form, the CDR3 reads TGTGCCAGCAGATGGGGGTCTTTTGACACTGAAGCTTTCTTT.

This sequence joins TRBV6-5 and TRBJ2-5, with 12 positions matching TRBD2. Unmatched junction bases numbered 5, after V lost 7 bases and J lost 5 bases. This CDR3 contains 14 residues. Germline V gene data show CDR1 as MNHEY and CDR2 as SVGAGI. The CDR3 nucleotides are TGTGCCAGCACTAGCGGGGGGGCTGGGGAGACCCAGTACTTC. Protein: CASTSGGAGETQYF.

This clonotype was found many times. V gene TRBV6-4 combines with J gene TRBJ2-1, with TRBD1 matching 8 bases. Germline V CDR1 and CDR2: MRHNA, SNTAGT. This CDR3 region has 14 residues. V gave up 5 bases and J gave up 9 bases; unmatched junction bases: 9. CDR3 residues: CASSLETGEREQFF. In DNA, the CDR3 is TGTGCCAGCAGTCTCGAGACAGGGGAACGTGAGCAGTTCTTC.

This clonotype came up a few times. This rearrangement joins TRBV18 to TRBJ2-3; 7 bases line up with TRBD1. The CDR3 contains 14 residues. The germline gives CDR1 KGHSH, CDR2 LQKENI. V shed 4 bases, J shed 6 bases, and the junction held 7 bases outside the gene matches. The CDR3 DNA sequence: TGTGCCAGCTCACGGGGGACAGCGGTCGATACGCAGTATTTT. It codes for CASSRGTAVDTQYF. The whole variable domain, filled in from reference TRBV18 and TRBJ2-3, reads NAGVMQNPRHLVRRRGQEARLRCSPMKGHSHVYWYRQLPEEGLKFMVYLQKENIIDESGMPKERFSAEFPKEGPSILRIQQVVRGDSAAYFCASSRGTAVDTQYFGPGTRLTVL.

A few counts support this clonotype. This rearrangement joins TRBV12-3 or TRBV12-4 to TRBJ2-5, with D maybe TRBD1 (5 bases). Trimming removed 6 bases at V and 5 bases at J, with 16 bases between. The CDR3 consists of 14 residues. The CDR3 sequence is CASSLGYQGETQYF. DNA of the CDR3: TGTGCCAGCAGCTTGGGGTATCAGGGCGAGACCCAGTACTTC.

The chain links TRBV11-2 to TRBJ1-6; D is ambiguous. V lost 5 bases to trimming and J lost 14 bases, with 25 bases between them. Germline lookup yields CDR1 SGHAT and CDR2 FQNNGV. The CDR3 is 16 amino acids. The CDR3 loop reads CASSPQALRVTEALHF. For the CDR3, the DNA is TGTGCCAGCAGCCCTCAGGCCTTAAGGGTAACGGAGGCCCTCCACTTT.

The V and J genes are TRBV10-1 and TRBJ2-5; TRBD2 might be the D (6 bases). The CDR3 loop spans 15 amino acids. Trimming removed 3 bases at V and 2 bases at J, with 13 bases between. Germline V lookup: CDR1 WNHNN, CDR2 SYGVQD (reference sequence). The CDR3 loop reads CASSDFLGGQETQYF. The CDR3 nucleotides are TGCGCCAGCAGTGATTTTTTGGGGGGACAAGAGACCCAGTACTTC.

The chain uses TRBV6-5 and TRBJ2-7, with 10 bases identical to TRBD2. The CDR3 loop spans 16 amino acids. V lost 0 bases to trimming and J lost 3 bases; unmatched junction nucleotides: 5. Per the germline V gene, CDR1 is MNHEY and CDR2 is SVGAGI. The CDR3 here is CASSYSLAGAFYEQYF. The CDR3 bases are TGTGCCAGCAGTTACTCTCTAGCGGGGGCCTTCTACGAGCAGTACTTC.

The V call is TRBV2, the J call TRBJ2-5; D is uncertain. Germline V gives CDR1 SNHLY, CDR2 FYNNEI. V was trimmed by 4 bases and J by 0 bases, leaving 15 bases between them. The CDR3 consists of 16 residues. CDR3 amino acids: CASSVGLWAYQETQYF. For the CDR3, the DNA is TGTGCCAGCAGTGTAGGGCTTTGGGCGTACCAAGAGACCCAGTACTTC.

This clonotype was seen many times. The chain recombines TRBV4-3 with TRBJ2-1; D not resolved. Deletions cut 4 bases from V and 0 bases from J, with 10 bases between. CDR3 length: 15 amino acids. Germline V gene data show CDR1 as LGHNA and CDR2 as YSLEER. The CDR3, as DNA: TGCGCCAGCAGCCCCGGTTCTAGCTCCTACAATGAGCAGTTCTTC. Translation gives CASSPGSSSYNEQFF.

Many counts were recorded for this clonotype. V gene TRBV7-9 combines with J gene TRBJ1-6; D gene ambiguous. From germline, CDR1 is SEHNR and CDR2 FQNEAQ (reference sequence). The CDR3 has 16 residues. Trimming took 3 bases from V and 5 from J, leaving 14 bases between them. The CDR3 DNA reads TGTGCCAGCAGCTTCGGACTAGCAGGCAATAATTCACCCCTCCACTTT. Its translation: CASSFGLAGNNSPLHF.

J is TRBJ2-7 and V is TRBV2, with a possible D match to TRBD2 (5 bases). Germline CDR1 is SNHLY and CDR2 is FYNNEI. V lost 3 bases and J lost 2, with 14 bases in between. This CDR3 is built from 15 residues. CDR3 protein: CASSDRRPLTYEQYV. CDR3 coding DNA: TGTGCCAGCAGTGATCGGAGGCCCCTAACCTACGAGCAGTACGTC.

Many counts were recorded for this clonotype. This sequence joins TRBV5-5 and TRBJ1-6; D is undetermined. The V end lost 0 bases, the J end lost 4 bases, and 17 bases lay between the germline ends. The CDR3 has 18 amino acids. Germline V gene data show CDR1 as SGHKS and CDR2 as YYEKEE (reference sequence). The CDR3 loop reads CASSLGHVSRGYNSPLHF. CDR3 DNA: TGTGCCAGCAGCTTGGGCCACGTCTCCCGTGGATATAATTCACCCCTCCACTTT.

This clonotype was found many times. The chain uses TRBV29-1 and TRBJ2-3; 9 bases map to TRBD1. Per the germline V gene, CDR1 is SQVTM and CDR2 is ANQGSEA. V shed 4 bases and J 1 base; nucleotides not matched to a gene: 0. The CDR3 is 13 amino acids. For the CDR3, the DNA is TGCAGCGTTGGGACAGGGGGCACAGATACGCAGTATTTT. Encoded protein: CSVGTGGTDTQYF.